What follows are 4 T cell receptor beta chains derived from one specimen sequenced in a study of spatial heterogeneity in lung cancer (dated by TCRdb to between 2019 and 2020). Per the publication, the time point label means: sample taken at primary tumor resection. TCR sequencing used whole RNA extracted from tumor and nontumor lung tissue, or from cryopreserved PBMC samples, without cell sorting. Library prep was done by 5' RACE. The reads were generated on a NextSeq 500. In TCRdb, the public reads were trimmed at Q25 with fastp and aligned with MiXCR, with productive beta chains retained. Each entry merges the rows of one CDR3 protein and shows their most common DNA and genes. This sample has about 12,000 distinct CDR3 sequences in its table, and roughly an eighth of those were observed once. Clones ranked in the top ten supply approximately 2.4% of the sample. The specimen comprised PBMCs, sampled at surgery. The receptors stem from a female donor with early-stage non-small cell lung cancer.

The J gene is TRBJ1-1, the V gene TRBV6-2 or TRBV6-3, with 8 nucleotides matching TRBD1. Germline assignment: CDR1 MNHEY and CDR2 SVGEGT. CDR3 length equals 14 residues. Trimming at V came to 2 bases and at J to 7 bases, leaving 6 bases not matched to a gene. The CDR3 sequence is CASSYAGTGNEAFF. In nucleotides, the CDR3 is TGTGCCAGCAGTTACGCCGGGACAGGCAATGAAGCTTTCTTT.

This clonotype appeared many times. The V and J genes are TRBV7-3 and TRBJ1-3, with unresolved D. The germline V gene has CDR1 SGHTA and CDR2 FQGTGA. The CDR3 length is 15 residues. Trimming pared 3 bases from V and 0 bases from J, leaving 9 bases between. CDR3 sequence reads: CASSFSPGSGNTIYF. CDR3 nucleotides: TGTGCCAGCAGCTTCTCACCCGGCTCTGGAAACACCATATATTTT.

On this clonotype: A single base separates this from a much larger clone, so it may be a read error. The rearrangement joins TRBV28 to TRBJ2-2; D is possibly TRBD1 or TRBD2 (5 bases each). Germline-derived CDR1 and CDR2 are MDHEN and SYDVKM. The CDR3 is 14 residues long. The CDR3, as DNA: TGTGCCGGCAGCCTCCAAACCGGGACCAGGGAGCTGTTTTTT. Its protein product is CAGSLQTGTRELFF.

By share, this clonotype ranks as medium-sized (0.01 to 0.1%). The rearrangement uses TRBV29-1 and TRBJ2-5; D is possibly TRBD2 (5 bases). Germline values: CDR1 SQVTM, CDR2 ANQGSEA. V shed 6 bases and J shed 5 bases, with 13 bases lying between them. The CDR3 extends over 12 amino acids. In DNA, the CDR3 is TGCAGCGTCTGGAGAGGGCGGGAGACCCAGTACTTC. It encodes CSVWRGRETQYF.